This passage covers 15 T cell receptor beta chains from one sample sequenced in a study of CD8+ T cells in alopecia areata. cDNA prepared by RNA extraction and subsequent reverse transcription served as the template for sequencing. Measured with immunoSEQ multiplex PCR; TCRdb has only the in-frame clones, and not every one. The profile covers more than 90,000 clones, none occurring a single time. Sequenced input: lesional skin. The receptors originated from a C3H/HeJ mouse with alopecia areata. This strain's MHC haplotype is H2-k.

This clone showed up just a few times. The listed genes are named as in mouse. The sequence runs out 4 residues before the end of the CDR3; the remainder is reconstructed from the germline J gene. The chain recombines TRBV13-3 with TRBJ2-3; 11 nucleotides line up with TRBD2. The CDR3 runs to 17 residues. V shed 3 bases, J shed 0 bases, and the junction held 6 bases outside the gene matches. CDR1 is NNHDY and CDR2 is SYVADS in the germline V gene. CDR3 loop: CASSATGTGGSAETLYF. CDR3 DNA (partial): TGTGCCAGCAGTGCCACCGGGACTGGGGGTAGTGCAGAA.

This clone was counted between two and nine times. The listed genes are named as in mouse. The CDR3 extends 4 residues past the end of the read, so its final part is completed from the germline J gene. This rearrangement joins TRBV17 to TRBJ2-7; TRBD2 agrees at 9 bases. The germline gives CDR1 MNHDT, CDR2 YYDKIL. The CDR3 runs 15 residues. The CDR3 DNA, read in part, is TGTGCTAGCAGTGACCGACTGGGGGCGTCTTAT. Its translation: CASSDRLGASY. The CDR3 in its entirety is CASSDRLGASYEQYF.

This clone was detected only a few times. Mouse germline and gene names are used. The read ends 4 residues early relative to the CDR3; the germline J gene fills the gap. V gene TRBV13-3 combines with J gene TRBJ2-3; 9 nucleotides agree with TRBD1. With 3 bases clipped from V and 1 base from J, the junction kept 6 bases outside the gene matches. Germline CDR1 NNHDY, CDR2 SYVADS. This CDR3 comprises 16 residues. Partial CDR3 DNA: TGTGCCAGCAGTGCCGGGACAGGGTTGGGTGCAGAA. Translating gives CASSAGTGLGAE. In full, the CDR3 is CASSAGTGLGAETLYF.

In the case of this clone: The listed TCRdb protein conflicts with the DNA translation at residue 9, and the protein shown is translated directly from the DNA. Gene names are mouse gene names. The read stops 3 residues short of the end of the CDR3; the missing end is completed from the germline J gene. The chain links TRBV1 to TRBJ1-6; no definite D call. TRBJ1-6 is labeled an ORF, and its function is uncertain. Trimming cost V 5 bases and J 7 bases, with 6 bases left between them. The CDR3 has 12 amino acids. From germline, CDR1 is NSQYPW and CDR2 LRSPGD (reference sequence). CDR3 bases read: TGCACCTGCAGTACAACAAATTCGCCC. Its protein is CTCSTTNSP. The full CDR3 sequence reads CTCSTTNSPLYF.

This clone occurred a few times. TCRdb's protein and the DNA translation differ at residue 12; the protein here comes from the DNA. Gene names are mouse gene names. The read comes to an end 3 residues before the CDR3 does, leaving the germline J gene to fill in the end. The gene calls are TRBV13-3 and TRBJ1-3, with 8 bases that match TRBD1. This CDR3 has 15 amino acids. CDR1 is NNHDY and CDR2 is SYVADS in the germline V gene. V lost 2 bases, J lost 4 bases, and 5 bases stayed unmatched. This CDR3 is CASSEETGEGNTLYF. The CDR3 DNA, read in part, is TGTGCCAGCAGTGAAGAGACAGGGGAGGGAAATACG.

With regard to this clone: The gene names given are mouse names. CDR3 loop: CASSDGQPGDSDYTF. The sequenced CDR3 bases are TGTGCCAGCAGTGATGGGCAGCCTGGTGACTCC. The chain is built from TRBV13-1 and TRBJ1-2; D call uncertain. Coverage ceases 4 residues before the CDR3 finishes, and the germline J gene fills in the end. The germline V gene has CDR1 NSHNY and CDR2 SYGAGN. V gave up 0 bases and J gave up 3 bases, with 12 bases separating them. This CDR3 region has 15 residues.

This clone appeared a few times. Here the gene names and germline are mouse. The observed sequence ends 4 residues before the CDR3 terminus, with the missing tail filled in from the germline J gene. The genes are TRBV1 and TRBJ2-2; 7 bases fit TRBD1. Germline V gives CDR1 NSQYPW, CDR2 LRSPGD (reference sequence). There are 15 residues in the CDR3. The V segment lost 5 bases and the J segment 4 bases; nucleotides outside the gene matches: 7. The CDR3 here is CTCSPDREVTGQLYF. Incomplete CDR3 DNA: TGCACCTGCAGTCCCGACAGGGAGGTCACCGGG.

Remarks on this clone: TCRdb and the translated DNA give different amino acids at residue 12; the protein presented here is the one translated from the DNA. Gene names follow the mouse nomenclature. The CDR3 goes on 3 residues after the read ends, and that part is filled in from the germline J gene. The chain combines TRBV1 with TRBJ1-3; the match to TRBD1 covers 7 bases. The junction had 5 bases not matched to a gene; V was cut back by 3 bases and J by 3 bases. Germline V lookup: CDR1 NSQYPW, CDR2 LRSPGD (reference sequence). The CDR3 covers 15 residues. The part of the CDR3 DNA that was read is TGCACCTGCAGTGCCGCCGGGACAGTTGGAAATACG. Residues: CTCSAAGTVGNT. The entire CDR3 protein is CTCSAAGTVGNTLYF.

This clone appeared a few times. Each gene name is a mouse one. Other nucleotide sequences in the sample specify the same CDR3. This chain's CDR3 is CTCSAEAGGTSAETLYF. Incomplete CDR3 DNA: TGCACCTGCAGTGCAGAAGCTGGGGGGACTAGTGCAGAA. This sequence joins TRBV1 and TRBJ2-3; TRBD2 agrees at 8 bases. The read ends 4 residues before the CDR3 terminus; that terminus is restored from the germline J gene. With 0 bases clipped from V and 0 bases from J, the junction kept 5 bases outside the gene matches. The CDR3 covers 17 residues. Germline V CDR1 and CDR2: NSQYPW, LRSPGD (reference sequence). Based on the CDR3 plus reference TRBV1 and TRBJ2-3, the full variable domain is VTLLEQNPRWRLVPRGQAVNLRCILKNSQYPWMSWYQQDLQKQLQWLFTLRSPGDKEVKSLPGADYLATRVTDTELRLQVANMSQGRTLYCTCSAEAGGTSAETLYFGSGTRLTVL.

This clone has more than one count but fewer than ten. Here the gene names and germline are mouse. The CDR3 bases that were read are TGCACCTGCAGTGCAGGTCCCCCCGGGACAGGGGGTGAC. It specifies CTCSAGPPGTGGD. The full CDR3 reads CTCSAGPPGTGGDTQYF. V usage is TRBV1 and J usage is TRBJ2-5, with 11 bases lining up with TRBD1. Coverage ceases 4 residues before the CDR3 finishes, and the germline J gene fills in the end. This CDR3 has 17 amino acids. The germline gives CDR1 NSQYPW, CDR2 LRSPGD (reference sequence).

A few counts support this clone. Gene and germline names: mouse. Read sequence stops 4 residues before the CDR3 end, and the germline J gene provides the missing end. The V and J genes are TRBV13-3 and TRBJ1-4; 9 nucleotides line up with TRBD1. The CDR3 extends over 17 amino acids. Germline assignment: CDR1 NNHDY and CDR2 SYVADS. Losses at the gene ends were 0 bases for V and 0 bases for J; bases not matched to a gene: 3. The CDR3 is CASSDARDRVSNERLFF. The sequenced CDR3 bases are TGTGCCAGCAGTGATGCCCGGGACAGGGTTTCCAACGAA.

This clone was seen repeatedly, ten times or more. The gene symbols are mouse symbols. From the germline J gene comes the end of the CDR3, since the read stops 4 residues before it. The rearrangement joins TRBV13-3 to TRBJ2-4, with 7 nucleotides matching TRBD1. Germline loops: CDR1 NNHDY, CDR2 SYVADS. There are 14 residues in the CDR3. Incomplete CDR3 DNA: TGTGCCAGCAGTGATGGAGGGACAGAAAAC. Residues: CASSDGGTEN. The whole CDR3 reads CASSDGGTENTLYF.

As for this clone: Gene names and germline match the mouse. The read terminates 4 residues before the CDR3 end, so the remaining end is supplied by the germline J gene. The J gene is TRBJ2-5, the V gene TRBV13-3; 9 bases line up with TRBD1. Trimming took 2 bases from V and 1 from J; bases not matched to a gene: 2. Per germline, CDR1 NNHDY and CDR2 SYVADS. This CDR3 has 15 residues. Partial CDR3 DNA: TGTGCCAGCAGTGACCGGGACAGGGACCAAGAC. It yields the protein CASSDRDRDQD. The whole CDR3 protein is CASSDRDRDQDTQYF. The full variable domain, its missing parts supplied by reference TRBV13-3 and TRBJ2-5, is EAAVTQSPRSKVAVTGGKVTLSCHQTNNHDYMYWYRQDTGHGLRLIHYSYVADSTEKGDIPDGYKASRPSQENFSLILELASLSQTAVYFCASSDRDRDQDTQYFGPGTRLLVL.

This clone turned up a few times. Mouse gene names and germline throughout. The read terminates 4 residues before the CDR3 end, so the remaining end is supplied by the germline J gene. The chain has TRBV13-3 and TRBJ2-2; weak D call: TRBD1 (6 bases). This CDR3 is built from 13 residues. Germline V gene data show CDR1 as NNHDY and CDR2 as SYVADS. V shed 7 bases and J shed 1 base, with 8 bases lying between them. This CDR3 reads CASLDRNTGQLYF. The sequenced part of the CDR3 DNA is TGTGCCAGCCTGGACAGAAACACCGGG.

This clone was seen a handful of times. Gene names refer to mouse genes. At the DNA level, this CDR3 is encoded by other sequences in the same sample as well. CDR3 residues: CASSDARDWGYAEQFF. The CDR3 bases that were read are TGTGCCAGCAGTGATGCAAGGGACTGGGGGTATGCT. This chain connects TRBV13-3 to TRBJ2-1, with 11 positions matching TRBD2. The CDR3 end is not reached by the read, which stops 4 residues before it; the germline J gene fills it in. This CDR3 is 16 amino acids long. Germline V gene data show CDR1 as NNHDY and CDR2 as SYVADS. J lost 4 bases, V lost 0 bases, and 3 bases had no gene match.